This record concerns one TCR beta chain sequence. The antigen remains unidentified. The data derive from a study of cytomegalovirus exposure and HLA in healthy donors. With 60 Vbeta and 13 Jbeta primers, the PCR was carried out. Generated by immunoSEQ multiplex PCR, the TCRdb table keeps only in-frame clones and is missing some. The repertoire holds over 150,000 clones, with more than 60% as singletons. General study findings and limits: One later analysis reportedly identified an Asian-associated ancestry cluster that showed fewer N-insertions than the roughly 700-donor mean. Researchers reported in a later analysis that a missense DCLRE1C variant was tied to TCR beta V- and J-gene trimming. Cytomegalovirus status was reportedly diagnosed by the classifier with high specificity and sensitivity.

Germline V gene data show CDR1 as SGDLS and CDR2 as YYNGEE. The CDR3 covers 11 residues. Trimming shortened V by 2 bases and J by 9 bases, and 5 bases separated the two germline ends. This TCR came from a male donor in good health and CMV-seronegative. The J gene is TRBJ2-2, the V gene TRBV9; D is uncertain. Sequenced: PBMCs. CDR3 sequence (DNA): TGTGCCAGCAGCGTTAGCCGGGAGCTGTTTTTT. The encoded protein is CASSVSRELFF.